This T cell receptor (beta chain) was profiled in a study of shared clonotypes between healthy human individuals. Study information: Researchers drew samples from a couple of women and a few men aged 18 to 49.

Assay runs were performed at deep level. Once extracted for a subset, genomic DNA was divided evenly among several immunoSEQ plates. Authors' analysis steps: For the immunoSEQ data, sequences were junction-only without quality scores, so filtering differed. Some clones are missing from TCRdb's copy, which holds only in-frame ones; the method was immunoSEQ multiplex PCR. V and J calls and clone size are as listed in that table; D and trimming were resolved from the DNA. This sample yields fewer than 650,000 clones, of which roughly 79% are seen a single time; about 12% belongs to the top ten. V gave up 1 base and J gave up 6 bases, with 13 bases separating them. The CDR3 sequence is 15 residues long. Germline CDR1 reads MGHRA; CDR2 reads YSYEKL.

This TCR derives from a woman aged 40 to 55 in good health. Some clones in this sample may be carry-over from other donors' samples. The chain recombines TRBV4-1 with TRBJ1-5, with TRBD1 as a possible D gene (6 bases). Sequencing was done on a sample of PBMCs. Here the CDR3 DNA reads TGCGCCAGCAGCCAAGGAGGGGGAATAGCTCAGCCCCAGCATTTT. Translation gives CASSQGGGIAQPQHF.